This entry lists 26 T cell receptor beta chains sequenced from one sample in a study of T-cell reconstitution after alpha-beta-depleted transplantation in children. Unique molecular identifiers tagged the TCRbeta library. Using its own MiXCR run on the PCR reads, TCRdb lists one record per CDR3 protein. The sample has about 640,000 distinct CDR3 sequences, roughly 15% seen once. Specimen: PBMCs from the stem cell graft donor, collected from the stem cell graft. The receptors come from a human donor who donated a stem cell graft to a child with acute myeloid leukemia.

In this sample, this clonotype turned up many times. This sequence joins TRBV5-4 and TRBJ2-1; D might be TRBD1 (5 bases). From germline, CDR1 is SGHNT and CDR2 YYREEE (reference sequence). V dropped 7 bases and J dropped 0 bases, with 14 bases sitting between them. This CDR3 spans 15 amino acids. The chain's CDR3 is CASRMGLPSYNEQFF. The CDR3 DNA sequence: TGTGCCAGCCGCATGGGGCTTCCCTCCTACAATGAGCAGTTCTTC.

In this sample, this clonotype turned up a few times. The chain recombines TRBV12-3 or TRBV12-4 with TRBJ1-2; D is undetermined. The CDR3 is 14 amino acids. Trimming pared 6 bases from V and 2 bases from J, leaving 13 bases between. CDR3: CASSVVPLNYGYTF. CDR3 coding DNA: TGTGCCAGCAGCGTAGTGCCACTGAACTATGGCTACACCTTC.

Ten or more counts support this clonotype. The V gene is TRBV10-3, the J gene TRBJ2-5; 10 bases are a match to TRBD1. Germline CDR1 reads ENHRY; CDR2 reads SYGVKD. The CDR3 extends over 16 amino acids. Trimming took 0 bases from V and 5 from J; bases not matched to a gene: 6. The CDR3 is CAISESLTGGIETQYF. DNA of the CDR3: TGTGCCATCAGTGAGTCTTTGACAGGGGGCATTGAGACCCAGTACTTC.

This clonotype has more than one count but fewer than ten. The chain couples TRBV20-1 to TRBJ2-4; no clear D. Germline V gene lookup returns CDR1 DFQATT and CDR2 SNEGSKA (reference sequence). There are 13 residues in the CDR3. Trimming pared 8 bases from V and 5 bases from J, leaving 16 bases between. The chain's CDR3 is CSSSRQVENIQYF. DNA of the CDR3: TGCAGTTCCTCCCGGCAGGTAGAAAACATTCAGTACTTC.

The V gene is TRBV30, the J gene TRBJ2-6; D is possibly TRBD1 (5 bases). V lost 2 bases and J lost 1, with 6 bases in between. Germline loops: CDR1 GTSNPN, CDR2 SVGIG (reference sequence). The CDR3 is made up of 14 amino acids. The CDR3: CAWSRGSGANVLTF. The CDR3 coding sequence is TGTGCCTGGAGTAGGGGTTCTGGGGCCAACGTCCTGACTTTC.

A few counts support this clonotype. This chain uses TRBV30 with TRBJ2-5; weak D call: TRBD1 (5 bases). Germline V lookup: CDR1 GTSNPN, CDR2 SVGIG (reference sequence). The CDR3 consists of 13 residues. The V and J ends lost 4 bases and 1 base respectively, with 10 bases between them. CDR3 loop: CAWTGPAQETQYF. Written as DNA, the CDR3 is TGTGCCTGGACAGGGCCAGCCCAAGAGACCCAGTACTTC.

This chain links TRBV7-2 with TRBJ1-5; D is ambiguous. The V end was cut by 4 bases, the J end by 0 bases, with 7 bases between. The CDR3 contains 14 residues. Germline-derived CDR1 and CDR2 are SGHTA and FQGNSA. The CDR3 nucleotides are TGTGCCAGCAGCTGGACGAATAGCAATCAGCCCCAGCATTTT. Translation gives CASSWTNSNQPQHF.

In its sample, this clonotype was seen many times. V is TRBV27 and J is TRBJ2-1, with 7 bases fitting TRBD1. Germline trimming cut 6 bases from V and 5 bases from J; bases unmatched to any gene: 7. Germline V gene data show CDR1 as MNHEY and CDR2 as SMNVEV (reference sequence). The CDR3 loop spans 14 amino acids. As DNA, the CDR3 is TGTGCCAGCAGGGACAGGCTCATAAACAATGAGCAGTTCTTC. This translates into CASRDRLINNEQFF.

This clonotype has at least ten counts. The genes are TRBV5-1 and TRBJ1-1; tentative D call: TRBD1 (5 bases). The V end lost 0 bases, the J end lost 0 bases, and 9 bases lay between the germline ends. The CDR3 extends over 15 amino acids. CDR1 is SGHRS and CDR2 is YFSETQ in the germline V gene. The CDR3 spells CASSLDRGMNTEAFF. CDR3 bases: TGCGCCAGCAGCTTGGACCGGGGCATGAACACTGAAGCTTTCTTT.

The genes are TRBV11-2 and TRBJ1-3; perhaps TRBD1 as D (5 bases). This CDR3 comprises 19 residues. Germline assignment: CDR1 SGHAT and CDR2 FQNNGV. Trimming cost V 1 base and J 0 bases, with 19 bases left between them. CDR3 nucleotide sequence: TGTGCCAGCAGCTTAGGGGACGTTAGGCAGGTCTCCTCTGGAAACACCATATATTTT. Protein product: CASSLGDVRQVSSGNTIYF.

The chain has TRBV12-3 or TRBV12-4 and TRBJ1-2; possible D gene TRBD1, 6 bases. Deletions cut 5 bases from V and 8 bases from J, with 18 bases between. The CDR3 sequence is 14 residues long. CDR3 loop: CASSPGQFPGGYTF. CDR3 coding DNA: TGTGCCAGCAGTCCCGGACAGTTCCCAGGAGGCTACACCTTC.

This clonotype has at least ten counts. The V and J genes are TRBV7-9 and TRBJ2-1; perhaps D is TRBD1 or TRBD2 (5 bases each). Trimming pared 5 bases from V and 7 bases from J, leaving 9 bases between. There are 12 residues in the CDR3. Per the germline V gene, CDR1 is SEHNR and CDR2 is FQNEAQ (reference sequence). DNA of the CDR3: TGTGCCAGCAGCGTGGGACGGAATGAGCAGTTCTTC. The encoded protein is CASSVGRNEQFF.

The CDR3 here is CASSETTGAVYGYTF. In DNA form, the CDR3 reads TGTGCCAGCAGCGAAACTACAGGGGCCGTCTATGGCTACACCTTC. The rearrangement uses TRBV7-9 and TRBJ1-2, with 7 positions matching TRBD1. Germline V gives CDR1 SEHNR, CDR2 FQNEAQ (reference sequence). V lost 5 bases and J lost 4; bases outside the gene matches: 10. The CDR3 runs to 15 residues. The variable domain in full, with the rest retrieved from reference TRBV7-9 and TRBJ1-2, is DTGVSQNPRHKITKRGQNVTFRCDPISEHNRLYWYRQTLGQGPEFLTYFQNEAQLEKSRLLSDRFSAERPKGSFSTLEIQRTEQGDSAMYLCASSETTGAVYGYTFGSGTRLTVV.

This clonotype was recorded a few times. The chain carries TRBV7-2 and TRBJ1-4, with D tentatively TRBD1 (6 bases). V was pared by 1 base and J by 8 bases, with 20 bases between. Germline CDR1 and CDR2: SGHTA and FQGNSA. The CDR3 loop spans 17 amino acids. As DNA, the CDR3 is TGTGCCAGCAGCTTAGTCGGTTTGAGGACAGCGGAGGAAAAACTGTTTTTT. Translated: CASSLVGLRTAEEKLFF. Combining the CDR3 with reference TRBV7-2 and TRBJ1-4 gives the whole variable domain GAGVSQSPSNKVTEKGKDVELRCDPISGHTALYWYRQSLGQGLEFLIYFQGNSAPDKSGLPSDRFSAERTGGSVSTLTIQRTQQEDSAVYLCASSLVGLRTAEEKLFFGSGTQLSVL.

This clonotype was observed once. Given a much more abundant clone one base away, this may be a read error. The chain joins TRBV20-1 to TRBJ2-7; D is uncertain. This CDR3 spans 12 amino acids. Germline assignment: CDR1 DFQATT and CDR2 SNEGSKA (reference sequence). The CDR3 DNA follows: TGCAGTGCTAGGACACAAGCCTACGCGCAGTACTTC. Protein product: CSARTQAYAQYF.

The sample holds a few counts of this clonotype. The V gene is TRBV6-1, the J gene TRBJ2-2; TRBD1 agrees at 8 bases. The junction had 7 bases not matched to a gene; V was cut back by 8 bases and J by 5 bases. Germline V CDR1 and CDR2: MNHNS, SASEGT. CDR3 length: 14 residues. The CDR3 nucleotides read TGTGCCAGCCAGGACAGGGTCGGGACCGGGGAGCTGTTTTTT. This sequence encodes CASQDRVGTGELFF.

This clonotype occurred many times. The chain has TRBV20-1 and TRBJ1-2; TRBD1 is a possible D gene (5 bases). V lost 5 bases and J 2 bases, leaving 27 bases between the germline ends. The CDR3 consists of 18 residues. Germline CDR1 DFQATT, CDR2 SNEGSKA (reference sequence). This CDR3 is CSAPLQGPSTFYNYGYTF. The CDR3 nucleotides read TGCAGTGCTCCCCTTCAGGGACCCTCAACATTCTACAACTATGGCTACACCTTC.

The table lists this clonotype with many counts. The J gene is TRBJ1-6, the V gene TRBV20-1; D may be TRBD1 (5 bases). V gave up 1 base and J gave up 0 bases, with 10 bases separating them. CDR3 length equals 16 residues. CDR1 is DFQATT, CDR2 SNEGSKA, per germline (reference sequence). CDR3 amino acids: CSARVRESSYNSPLHF. Here the CDR3 DNA reads TGCAGTGCTAGAGTCAGGGAAAGCTCCTATAATTCACCCCTCCACTTT.

As for this clonotype: A much larger clone is a single base away; this may be a read error. J is TRBJ2-1 and V is TRBV7-2, with 8 bases fitting TRBD1. After removal of 6 bases from V and 2 bases from J, the junction contained 6 bases not matched to a gene. CDR1 is SGHTA, CDR2 FQGNSA, per germline. This CDR3 is 15 amino acids long. The CDR3 coding sequence is TGTGCCAGCAGTCCTCAGACAGGGGCCTACAATGAGCAGTTCTTC. Translated: CASSPQTGAYNEQFF.

This clonotype has at least ten counts. The V call is TRBV29-1, the J call TRBJ2-5; 7 bases are a match to TRBD2. Germline lookup yields CDR1 SQVTM and CDR2 ANQGSEA. V dropped 6 bases and J dropped 3; count of bases not matched to a gene: 4. This CDR3 comprises 12 residues. The CDR3 here is CSVSTSEETQYF. As DNA, the CDR3 is TGCAGCGTCAGTACTAGCGAAGAGACCCAGTACTTC.

This clonotype was seen more than once but under ten times. The chain's CDR3 is CAISEGGGDTQYF. The CDR3 DNA follows: TGTGCCATCAGTGAGGGGGGGGGAGATACGCAGTATTTT. V usage is TRBV10-3 and J usage is TRBJ2-3; 7 positions agree with TRBD2. This CDR3 region has 13 residues. Trimming removed 2 bases from V and 5 bases from J; junction bases left unmatched: 1. The V gene's germline CDR1 is ENHRY and CDR2 SYGVKD.

This clonotype has a handful of counts. The chain couples TRBV29-1 to TRBJ2-3; TRBD2 matches at 9 bases. Germline CDR1 and CDR2: SQVTM and ANQGSEA. With V trimmed by 1 base and J by 2 bases, 7 bases remained unmatched. The CDR3 consists of 16 residues. CDR3 loop: CSVEASSGELTDTQYF. The CDR3 nucleotides are TGCAGCGTTGAAGCGTCTAGCGGGGAACTCACAGATACGCAGTATTTT.

This clonotype was detected only a few times. The chain couples TRBV25-1 to TRBJ2-5, with 9 bases lining up with TRBD1. The germline CDR1 and CDR2 sequences are MGHDK and SYGVNS. The CDR3 consists of 16 residues. The J segment lost 1 base and the V segment lost 0 bases, leaving 3 bases of the junction unmatched. The CDR3, as DNA: TGTGCCAGCAGTGAATATGAGGACAGGGGCCAAGAGACCCAGTACTTC. Encoded protein: CASSEYEDRGQETQYF.

This chain links TRBV4-3 with TRBJ2-6, with D maybe TRBD1 (6 bases). This CDR3 is built from 19 residues. CDR1 and CDR2 from the germline V gene are LGHNA and YSLEER. Trimming took 4 bases from V and 0 from J, leaving 19 bases between them. The CDR3, as DNA: TGCGCCAGCAGCCGCCTTATACAGGGATCTACCTCTGGGGCCAACGTCCTGACTTTC. This sequence encodes CASSRLIQGSTSGANVLTF.

This clonotype was picked up many times. The chain is built from TRBV20-1 and TRBJ1-6; TRBD1 aligns across 10 bases. Germline values: CDR1 DFQATT, CDR2 SNEGSKA (reference sequence). This CDR3 spans 14 amino acids. V dropped 5 bases and J dropped 9; count of bases not matched to a gene: 7. The CDR3 sequence: CSASRTGGTSPLHF. The CDR3 nucleotides read TGCAGTGCTTCGCGGACAGGGGGAACTTCACCCCTCCACTTT.

A few counts support this clonotype. This sequence joins TRBV2 and TRBJ2-1; TRBD2 is a possible D gene (5 bases). The germline V gene has CDR1 SNHLY and CDR2 FYNNEI. With 6 bases removed from V and 0 bases from J, the gap between germline ends came to 15 bases. The CDR3 spans 16 residues. CDR3 in DNA: TGTGCCAGCAGCCGTGCGGTTGAGGGCTCCTACAATGAGCAGTTCTTC. The encoded protein is CASSRAVEGSYNEQFF.